The T cell receptor beta chain described here comes from a study of blood T cells in healthy people across ages. Study results and limitations: Any conclusive comparison of naive versus antigen-experienced cells was prevented by using unsorted PBMCs. Donor CMV infection status was unknown, possibly confounding age-related changes in expanded clonotypes.

This clonotype was picked up a small number of times. The antigen remains undetermined. The CDR3 covers 19 residues. Looked up from germline, CDR1 is SGHRS and CDR2 is YFSETQ. V gave up 6 bases and J gave up 4 bases; unmatched junction bases: 16. Together with a sample-barcoded 5' primer, a J-beta primer mix was included in a second PCR lasting about 6 to 12 cycles. In TCRdb, the 5' RACE reads were re-called with MiXCR into one record per CDR3 protein. There are 1.2 million to 1.5 million distinct CDR3 sequences in the sample; approximately 38% occur only once, and 7% to 9.5% lies in the top ten. The rearrangement joins TRBV5-1 to TRBJ2-5, with 15 bases matching TRBD2. This TCR was sampled from a woman in her late teens or twenties in good health. Sequencing was carried out using blood. Here the CDR3 DNA reads TGCGCCAGCACAATAGGGACTAGCGGGGGGCCCACGAAGAGAGAGACCCAGTACTTC. Its translation: CASTIGTSGGPTKRETQYF.